Each of the 27 T cell receptor beta chains below was sequenced from the same sample in a study of PD-L1 blockade in urothelial cancer. Clones were read by immunoSEQ multiplex PCR, and TCRdb kept only the in-frame ones, dropping some. The sample lists around 100,000 clones, roughly 87% seen once, with approximately 2% in the top ten. This sample's time point: pretreatment peripheral blood. Sample: PBMCs, taken around atezolizumab (anti-PD-L1) treatment. These receptors were obtained from a man in his 60s with urothelial cancer.

This clone occurred once. The genes are TRBV19 and TRBJ2-7, with D perhaps TRBD1 (6 bases). This CDR3 is 11 amino acids long. Germline loops: CDR1 LNHDA, CDR2 SQIVND (reference sequence). V dropped 11 bases and J dropped 7 bases, with 15 bases sitting between them. This CDR3 is CASGATLEQYF. The CDR3 DNA reads as TGTGCCTCAGGGGCTACCTTGGAGCAGTACTTC. The whole variable domain, filled in from reference TRBV19 and TRBJ2-7, reads DGGITQSPKYLFRKEGQNVTLSCEQNLNHDAMYWYRQDPGQGLRLIYYSQIVNDFQKGDIAEGYSVSREKKESFPLTVTSAQKNPTAFYLCASGATLEQYFGPGTRLTVT.

The V and J genes are TRBV30 and TRBJ1-1, with D possibly being TRBD1 (5 bases). The germline V and J ends were trimmed by 0 bases and 3 bases, with 8 bases remaining between them. This CDR3 has 13 residues. Germline V CDR1 and CDR2: GTSNPN, SVGIG (reference sequence). The CDR3 loop reads CAWSVQQDTEAFF. The CDR3 coding sequence is TGTGCCTGGAGTGTACAACAGGACACTGAAGCTTTCTTT.

The chain carries TRBV19 and TRBJ1-5; 8 bases line up with TRBD1. The CDR3 is made up of 15 amino acids. Germline CDR1 is LNHDA and CDR2 is SQIVND (reference sequence). The ends lost 3 bases at V and 9 bases at J; junction bases unmatched: 10. CDR3 nucleotides: TGTGCCAGTAGTATTACAGGGGGGGGTGATCGGCCCCAGCATTTT. As protein: CASSITGGGDRPQHF. Full variable domain (remainder filled in from reference TRBV19 and TRBJ1-5): DGGITQSPKYLFRKEGQNVTLSCEQNLNHDAMYWYRQDPGQGLRLIYYSQIVNDFQKGDIAEGYSVSREKKESFPLTVTSAQKNPTAFYLCASSITGGGDRPQHFGDGTRLSIL.

The chain is built from TRBV11-3 and TRBJ2-7; the match to TRBD2 covers 8 bases. The CDR3 runs to 18 residues. The ends lost 4 bases at V and 4 bases at J; junction bases unmatched: 18. CDR1 SGHNT and CDR2 YENEEA come from the germline V gene. The CDR3 DNA is TGTGCCAGCAGCTCGCCGTTCGGAGCGGGGGACCTACCTTACGAGCAGTACTTC. Amino acid sequence: CASSSPFGAGDLPYEQYF.

The chain links TRBV29-1 to TRBJ1-2; perhaps TRBD1 as D (5 bases). V was pared by 0 bases and J by 6 bases, with 14 bases between. Per germline, CDR1 SQVTM and CDR2 ANQGSEA. There are 14 residues in the CDR3. The CDR3 bases are TGCAGCGTTGAAGACGGCGGGGGAAGGCATGGCTACACCTTC. This sequence encodes CSVEDGGGRHGYTF.

The chain employs TRBV7-3 and TRBJ2-2; 9 bases agree with TRBD1. J gave up 7 bases and V 5 bases, and 8 bases lay outside the gene matches. This CDR3 spans 15 amino acids. Germline V CDR1 and CDR2: SGHTA, FQGTGA. The CDR3 sequence is CASSTWDRDDGELFF. CDR3 nucleotide sequence: TGTGCCAGCAGCACCTGGGACAGGGACGACGGGGAGCTGTTTTTT.

This clone was seen once. The V gene is TRBV19, the J gene TRBJ2-1, with 8 bases that match TRBD2. V shed 6 bases and J 4 bases; nucleotides not matched to a gene: 11. Germline values: CDR1 LNHDA, CDR2 SQIVND (reference sequence). This CDR3 has 16 residues. The CDR3 DNA follows: TGTGCCAGTAGCCTAAACTCGGGACTAGTTTACAATGAGCAGTTCTTC. Translated, it gives CASSLNSGLVYNEQFF.

The chain is built from TRBV6-5 and TRBJ2-7; 7 bases map to TRBD1. This CDR3 region has 15 residues. V was pared by 0 bases and J by 4 bases, with 6 bases of the junction left unmatched. The V gene's germline CDR1 is MNHEY and CDR2 SVGAGI. CDR3 nucleotides: TGTGCCAGCAGTTACTCGCAGGGGGAAAGGTACGAGCAGTACTTC. Protein sequence: CASSYSQGERYEQYF.

The CDR3 nucleotides read TGTGCCTGGAGTGTAGGGGAAGGGGGACCTGAAGCTTTCTTT. This gives the protein CAWSVGEGGPEAFF. This sequence joins TRBV30 and TRBJ1-1; the D gene is possibly TRBD1 (6 bases). Germline assignment: CDR1 GTSNPN and CDR2 SVGIG (reference sequence). V lost 0 bases and J lost 6, with 14 bases in between. The CDR3 contains 14 residues.

CDR3 sequence reads: CASSQEGWGGYEQYF. CDR3 in DNA: TGTGCCAGCAGCCAAGAGGGATGGGGGGGCTACGAGCAGTACTTC. V is TRBV14 and J is TRBJ2-7, with 7 bases matching TRBD2. Germline assignment: CDR1 SGHDN and CDR2 FVKESK. CDR3 length equals 15 residues. V dropped 0 bases and J dropped 3; count of bases not matched to a gene: 5.

The chain carries TRBV11-1 and TRBJ2-3; D is perhaps TRBD2 (6 bases). CDR1 is SGHAT, CDR2 FQDESV, per germline (reference sequence). V dropped 4 bases and J dropped 0 bases, with 14 bases sitting between them. This CDR3 contains 16 residues. CDR3 residues: CASSSWSGGSTDTQYF. The CDR3 DNA reads TGTGCCAGCAGCTCGTGGTCCGGGGGAAGCACAGATACGCAGTATTTT.

The V and J genes are TRBV29-1 and TRBJ2-3; D call uncertain. The V gene lost 7 bases and the J gene lost 2 bases, with 13 bases spanning the gap. The CDR3 consists of 13 residues. The germline gives CDR1 SQVTM, CDR2 ANQGSEA. The CDR3 spells CSASSPNTDTQYF. In DNA, the CDR3 is TGCAGCGCCTCGAGCCCCAACACAGATACGCAGTATTTT.

The chain recombines TRBV7-9 with TRBJ2-7; D is perhaps TRBD2 (6 bases). Deletions cut 8 bases from V and 5 bases from J, with 13 bases between. From germline, CDR1 is SEHNR and CDR2 FQNEAQ (reference sequence). The CDR3 length is 12 residues. CDR3 nucleotides: TGTGCCAGCTCTAGGAGGGCCAACGAGCAGTACTTC. Translation: CASSRRANEQYF.

The J gene is TRBJ2-7, the V gene TRBV5-4; D perhaps matches TRBD1 (6 bases). The CDR3 has 14 amino acids. Germline CDR1 reads SGHNT; CDR2 reads YYREEE (reference sequence). Trimming stripped 3 bases from V and 2 bases from J, with 12 bases between. CDR3 residues: CASSSSGTPYEQYF. As DNA, the CDR3 is TGTGCCAGCAGCTCGTCCGGGACACCCTACGAGCAGTACTTC.

The J gene is TRBJ2-7, the V gene TRBV27, with 9 bases identical to TRBD2. This CDR3 is 18 amino acids long. V trimming: 2 bases; J trimming: 4 bases; junction bases outside the gene matches: 15. Germline CDR1 reads MNHEY; CDR2 reads SMNVEV (reference sequence). The CDR3 DNA reads TGTGCCAGCAGTTTAAAGCCCCTAGCGAAGGCGGGAGGGTACGAGCAGTACTTC. Amino acid sequence: CASSLKPLAKAGGYEQYF.

This chain uses TRBV7-2 with TRBJ1-6; the match to TRBD1 covers 10 bases. Germline lookup yields CDR1 SGHTA and CDR2 FQGNSA. The trim removed 4 bases at V and 5 bases at J, leaving 5 bases unmatched. This CDR3 region has 16 residues. The CDR3 region is CASSSSTGGHNSPLHF. The CDR3 bases are TGTGCCAGCAGCTCCTCGACAGGGGGCCATAATTCACCCCTCCACTTT.

This clone was seen only a few times. The CDR3 is CASSQEGDSYNQPQHF. CDR3 DNA: TGCGCCAGCAGCCAAGAAGGGGACAGCTACAATCAGCCCCAGCATTTT. The rearrangement links TRBV4-1 to TRBJ1-5; 7 positions match TRBD1. This CDR3 is built from 16 residues. The germline CDR1 and CDR2 sequences are MGHRA and YSYEKL. The V and J ends lost 0 bases and 3 bases, in that order; junction bases with no gene match: 5.

The chain couples TRBV7-6 to TRBJ2-5; no firm D call. Trimming took 3 bases from V and 3 from J, leaving 14 bases between them. CDR3 length equals 15 residues. Germline CDR1 SGHVS, CDR2 FNYEAQ. As DNA, the CDR3 is TGTGCCAGCAGCTTCACGAGGTCTGCGGAAGAGACCCAGTACTTC. It yields the protein CASSFTRSAEETQYF.

The V call is TRBV5-4, the J call TRBJ2-2; 7 bases agree with TRBD1. The CDR3 runs to 15 residues. The V gene end was trimmed by 5 bases and the J gene end by 6 bases; junction bases not matched to a gene: 10. Looked up from germline, CDR1 is SGHNT and CDR2 is YYREEE (reference sequence). In nucleotides, the CDR3 is TGTGCCAGCAGTCTTCGGGACAGCGGTCCCGGGGAGCTGTTTTTT. Translating gives CASSLRDSGPGELFF.

CDR3 sequence reads: CASSLGQGDMDTQYF. CDR3 DNA: TGTGCCAGCTCACTGGGACAGGGGGATATGGATACGCAGTATTTT. This chain uses TRBV18 with TRBJ2-3; 11 bases agree with TRBD1. The V gene's germline CDR1 is KGHSH and CDR2 LQKENI. Germline trimming cut 4 bases from V and 6 bases from J; bases unmatched to any gene: 6. The CDR3 has 15 amino acids.

The chain combines TRBV28 with TRBJ1-5; no definite D call. This CDR3 region has 12 residues. CDR1 MDHEN and CDR2 SYDVKM come from the germline V gene. V was clipped by 8 bases and J by 9 bases, with 14 bases between them. CDR3 bases: TGTGCCAGCTCTCCACGGGTAGGGCCCCAGCATTTT. Translating gives CASSPRVGPQHF. The complete variable domain, with remaining parts taken from reference TRBV28 and TRBJ1-5, reads DVKVTQSSRYLVKRTGEKVFLECVQDMDHENMFWYRQDPGLGLRLIYFSYDVKMKEKGDIPEGYSVSREKKERFSLILESASTNQTSMYLCASSPRVGPQHFGDGTRLSIL.

This clone was observed a few times. The J gene is TRBJ2-1, the V gene TRBV5-1, with 13 bases that match TRBD2. V lost 4 bases to trimming and J lost 5 bases; unmatched junction nucleotides: 6. Germline CDR1 and CDR2: SGHRS and YFSETQ. This CDR3 spans 16 amino acids. CDR3 amino acids: CASSAWTSGGHNEQFF. The DNA of the CDR3 is TGCGCCAGCAGCGCCTGGACTAGCGGGGGCCACAATGAGCAGTTCTTC.

In its sample, this clone was seen once. For the CDR3, the DNA is TGCGCCAGCAGCTTGAGAGGGAGAGGCGCCGGGGAGCTGTTTTTT. This translates into CASSLRGRGAGELFF. The rearrangement joins TRBV5-1 to TRBJ2-2, with a tentative D call TRBD2 (5 bases). V lost 1 base and J lost 6, with 13 bases in between. This CDR3 is 15 amino acids long. Germline CDR1 reads SGHRS; CDR2 reads YFSETQ.

The chain carries TRBV4-1 and TRBJ2-5; D is unclear. Germline CDR1 and CDR2: MGHRA and YSYEKL. The germline V and J ends were trimmed by 0 bases and 14 bases, with 19 bases remaining between them. CDR3 length: 14 amino acids. CDR3 in amino acids: CASSQDRDSYAAYF. DNA for the CDR3: TGCGCCAGCAGCCAAGATCGCGACTCATACGCGGCTTACTTC.

V gene TRBV5-4 combines with J gene TRBJ2-5, with 13 nucleotides matching TRBD2. The CDR3 has 14 amino acids. Losses at the gene ends were 10 bases for V and 4 bases for J; bases not matched to a gene: 7. Per the germline V gene, CDR1 is SGHNT and CDR2 is YYREEE (reference sequence). CDR3 bases: TGTGCCGCCGGGACTAGCGGGGTCCGAGAGACCCAGTACTTC. Encoded protein: CAAGTSGVRETQYF.

The chain recombines TRBV5-5 with TRBJ1-1; perhaps TRBD1 as D (6 bases). V was shortened by 3 bases and J by 4 bases, with 25 bases between the two germline ends. Per germline, CDR1 SGHKS and CDR2 YYEKEE (reference sequence). There are 18 residues in the CDR3. As DNA, the CDR3 is TGTGCCAGCAGCTGGGGGTTTCAGGGGAGCATTTCGGGCACTGAAGCTTTCTTT. As protein: CASSWGFQGSISGTEAFF.

The gene calls are TRBV27 and TRBJ2-7; D is perhaps TRBD1 (6 bases). The CDR3 runs 13 residues. Trimming cost V 2 bases and J 6 bases, with 11 bases left between them. Germline assignment: CDR1 MNHEY and CDR2 SMNVEV (reference sequence). The CDR3 coding sequence is TGTGCCAGCAGTTTAGAACAGGGTGGCGAGCAGTACTTC. As protein: CASSLEQGGEQYF.